Below, one T cell receptor beta chain is given with its context. Being one base from a much bigger clone, this may be a read error. TCRdb independently ran MiXCR on the 5' RACE reads; one entry per CDR3 protein. This table holds 60,000 to 90,000 distinct CDR3 sequences, roughly 10% found once. Trimming left V 5 bases short and J 8 bases short, with 16 bases between. Looked up from germline, CDR1 is SGHAT and CDR2 is FQDESV (reference sequence). This CDR3 has 13 residues. The data were obtained in a study of neurological immune-mediated disorders. Time point of the sample: longitudinal time-point 1 (baseline).

The sample consisted of PBMCs. This clonotype was sampled from a man aged 25 to 45 in good health. This sequence joins TRBV11-1 and TRBJ2-7; D is possibly TRBD1 (6 bases). The CDR3: CASSVGGSRKQYF. The CDR3 nucleotides are TGTGCCAGCAGCGTAGGGGGTAGCAGGAAGCAGTACTTC.